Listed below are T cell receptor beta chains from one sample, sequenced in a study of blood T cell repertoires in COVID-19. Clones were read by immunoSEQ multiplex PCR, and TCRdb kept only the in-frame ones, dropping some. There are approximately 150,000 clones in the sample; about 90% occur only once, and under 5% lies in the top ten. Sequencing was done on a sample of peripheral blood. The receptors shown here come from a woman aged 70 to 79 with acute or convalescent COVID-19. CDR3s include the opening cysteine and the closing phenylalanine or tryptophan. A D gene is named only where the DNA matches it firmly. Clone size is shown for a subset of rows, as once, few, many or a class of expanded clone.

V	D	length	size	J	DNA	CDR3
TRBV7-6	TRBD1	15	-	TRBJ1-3	TGTGCCAGCAGCCAAGGGACAGCCTCTGGAAACACCATATATTTT	CASSQGTASGNTIYF
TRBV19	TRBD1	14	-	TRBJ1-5	TGTGCCAGTAGTTACCAACAGGGGAATCAGCCCCAGCATTTT	CASSYQQGNQPQHF
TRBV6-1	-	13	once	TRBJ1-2	TGTGCCAGCAGTGAAGCGGGCAACTATGGCTACACCTTC	CASSEAGNYGYTF
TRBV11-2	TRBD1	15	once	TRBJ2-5	TGTGCCAGCAGCCCCCCCCCGACAGGGGGAGAGACCCAGTACTTC	CASSPPPTGGETQYF
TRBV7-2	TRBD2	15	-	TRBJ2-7	TGTGCCAGCAGCCTAGAGACTAGCGCCGCCTACGAGCAGTACTTC	CASSLETSAAYEQYF
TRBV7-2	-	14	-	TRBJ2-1	TGTGCCAGCAGCCCTAAACTAGGAACGGGTGAGCAGTTCTTC	CASSPKLGTGEQFF
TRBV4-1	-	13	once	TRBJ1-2	TGCGCCAGCAGCCAAGATAAAACGGGGGGCTACACCTTC	CASSQDKTGGYTF
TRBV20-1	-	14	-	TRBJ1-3	TGCAGTGCTAGTATTCCAGGGGCGAGAAACACCATATATTTT	CSASIPGARNTIYF
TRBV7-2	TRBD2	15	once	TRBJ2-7	TGTGCCAGCAGCCCGGGACTAGCGGGGGGCTACGAGCAGTACTTC	CASSPGLAGGYEQYF
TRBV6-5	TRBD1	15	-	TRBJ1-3	TGTGCCAGCAGTTACACCGGGACAGGGGAAAACACCATATATTTT	CASSYTGTGENTIYF
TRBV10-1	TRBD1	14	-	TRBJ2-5	TGCGCCAGCAGGAGGGACAGACGAAAGTTGGCCCAGTACTTC	CASRRDRRKLAQYF
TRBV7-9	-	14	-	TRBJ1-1	TGTGCCAGCGGATTATTACAGGGATCCACTGAAGCTTTCTTT	CASGLLQGSTEAFF
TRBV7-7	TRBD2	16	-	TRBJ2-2	TGTGCTAGCAGCCCAAATAGCGGGAGTACCGCCGGGGAGCTGTTTTTT	CASSPNSGSTAGELFF
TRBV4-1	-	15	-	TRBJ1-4	TGCGCCAGCAGCCGCACAGGGAACCCTAATGAAAAACTGTTTTTT	CASSRTGNPNEKLFF
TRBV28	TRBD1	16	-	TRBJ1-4	TGTGCCAGCACCCAACGGACAGGGAGGCGAAATGAAAAACTGTTTTTT	CASTQRTGRRNEKLFF
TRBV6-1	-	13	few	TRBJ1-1	TGTGCCAGCAGTGAAGGGGGCATCACTGAAGCTTTCTTT	CASSEGGITEAFF
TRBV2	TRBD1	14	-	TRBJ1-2	TGTGCCAGCAGAGTCGGACAGGGGGCGCAAGGCTACACCTTC	CASRVGQGAQGYTF
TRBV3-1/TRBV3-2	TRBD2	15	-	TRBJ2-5	TGTGCCAGCAGCTCCCGGACTAGCGGGAGAGAGACCCAGTACTTC	CASSSRTSGRETQYF
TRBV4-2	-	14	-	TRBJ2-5	TGTGCCAGCAGCCAAGAGACGAGGCGAGAGACCCAGTACTTC	CASSQETRRETQYF
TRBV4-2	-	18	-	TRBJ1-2	TGTGCCAGCAGTCCCCAAGACCCCAGGGAAAGATATTTTTATGGCTACACCTTC	CASSPQDPRERYFYGYTF
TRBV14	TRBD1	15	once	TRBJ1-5	TGTGCCAGCAGCCAATTGGGGACAGGGTTCGGGCCCCAGCATTTT	CASSQLGTGFGPQHF
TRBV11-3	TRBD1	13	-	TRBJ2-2	TGTGCCAGCAGAGGGACAGGGGCGGGGGAGCTGTTTTTT	CASRGTGAGELFF
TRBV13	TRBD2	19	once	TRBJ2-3	TGTGCCAGCAGCCCTGGGACTAGCGGGAGTCTCCCGGGGGGGGGTACGCAGTATTTT	CASSPGTSGSLPGGGTQYF
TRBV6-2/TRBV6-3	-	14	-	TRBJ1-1	TGTGCCAGCAGTTACTCAGGGGGGAACACTGAAGCTTTCTTT	CASSYSGGNTEAFF
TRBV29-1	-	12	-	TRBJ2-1	TGCAGCGCCCGGACACCACGAAATGAGCAGTTCTTC	CSARTPRNEQFF
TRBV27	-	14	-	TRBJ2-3	TGTGCCAGCAGTGTCAGGGTTTACACAGATACGCAGTATTTT	CASSVRVYTDTQYF
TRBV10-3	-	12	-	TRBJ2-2	TGTGCCACCCAGACAAACACCGGGGAGCTGTTTTTT	CATQTNTGELFF
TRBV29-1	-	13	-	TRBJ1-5	TGCAGCGTTGGGGCAGGAGGTAATCAGCCCCAGCATTTT	CSVGAGGNQPQHF
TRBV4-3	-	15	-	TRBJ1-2	TGCGCCAGCAGCCAAGCCGAAGACAGTCTCTATGGCTACACCTTC	CASSQAEDSLYGYTF
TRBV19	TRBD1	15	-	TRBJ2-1	TGTGCCAGTAGTATGGGACAGGGATCCTACAATGAGCAGTTCTTC	CASSMGQGSYNEQFF
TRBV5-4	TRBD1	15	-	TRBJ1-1	TGTGCCAGCAGCCCGGACTACAGGGGGAACACTGAAGCTTTCTTT	CASSPDYRGNTEAFF
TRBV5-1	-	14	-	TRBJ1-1	TGCGCCAGCAGCGAGGACAGTAGGGCCACTGAAGCTTTCTTT	CASSEDSRATEAFF
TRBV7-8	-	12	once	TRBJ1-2	TGTGCCAGCAGCTTAGGATCGGGAGGCTACACCTTC	CASSLGSGGYTF